The present TCR beta chain was sequenced within a study of blood T cells in healthy people across ages (dated by TCRdb to about 2015). Regarding the research as a whole: In model experiments, roughly one uniquely barcoded TCR beta cDNA molecule per two T cells was captured by template switching. Using deep sequencing normalized with unique cDNA molecular identifiers, the study measured how TCR beta repertoire diversity changes with age. For two donors (one aged 18 to 30 and one aged 80 or older), the study analyzed two additional independent replicas of 1 million unique cDNA reads from the same blood draw. The donors were split into four age groups: young (average about 15 years), middle-aged (roughly 40), aged (about 56) and long-lived (roughly 80). To avoid experimental bias, donors of different ages were randomly spread across the sequencing lanes. What the work shows at the level of the full study, not this receptor alone: Observed TCR beta diversity per million T cells fell roughly linearly with age, and a significant reduction was already apparent by age approximately 41. A strong correlation was found between observed TCR beta diversity and the percentage of naive T cells measured by flow cytometry. The CMV infection status of donors was not known, potentially confounding age-related changes in expanded clonotypes. Because profiling used bulk unsorted PBMCs, naive and antigen-experienced compartments could not be compared conclusively. Estimates of total diversity based on one million sequenced T cells were regarded as lower bounds and as underestimates. Compared with the aged group, more naive CD4+ T cells, fewer expanded clones and increased TCR diversity were shown by the long-lived group, suggesting age selection.

In its sample, this clonotype was seen a few times. Its antigen is unknown. Base quality data are lacking; no much larger clone is found one base away. CDR1 and CDR2, per the germline V gene, are SGHTA and FQGNSA. Relative to germline, V is missing 3 bases and J is missing 5 bases, with 7 bases of the junction outside any gene match. Its CDR3 holds 14 amino acids, cysteine through phenylalanine. Left in the record is the CDR3 DNA by itself, 42 bases read in frame from the first base. The receptor library was made with 5' RACE. Sequencing was carried out with an Illumina HiSeq 2500. The second PCR ran for about 6 to 12 cycles and used a J-beta primer mix along with a sample-barcoded 5' primer. Each TCR beta cDNA molecule received a unique molecular identifier from a template-switch 5' adaptor carrying 12 random nucleotides. At least 2.5 million CDR3-containing paired-end reads were obtained from each sample. The Mint cDNA synthesis kit, primed by a TRBC-specific oligonucleotide, was used to synthesize first-strand cDNA from all RNA. Following uracil-DNA glycosylase treatment, a first 18-cycle PCR with universal primers M1SS and BC2_uni_R was performed on all cDNA. Processing in the source paper ran as follows. For normalization, 1 million high-quality reads, each with a distinct molecular identifier, were randomly selected from each sample. Instead of being binned into consensus sequences, reads that shared molecular identifiers were thrown out. MiTCR, set to a Q25 quality threshold and the strictest error-elimination algorithm, was used for CDR3 identification, clonotype clustering and error correction. A nonparametric unseen species model with Euler transformation was used to estimate lower-bound total TCR beta diversity. TCRdb reprocessed the public reads (quality trimming at Q25 with fastp, clone calling with MiXCR) and kept in-frame beta chains. Here each entry gathers all rows of one CDR3 protein and keeps the most common genes and DNA. These V and J calls are TCRdb output, not the study's own analysis. The sample data list around 1,700,000 distinct CDR3 sequences, and approximately 30% of these were observed just once. 7.7% of the sample comes from the top ten.

Donors were 35 to 40 systemically healthy Caucasian individuals from Russia aged about 6 to 100 years. About 10 milliliters of peripheral blood were drawn from each donor into EDTA-treated Vacutainer tubes. Ficoll-Paque density-gradient centrifugation was used to isolate PBMCs, with at least 7 million per sample. Total RNA, at least 5 micrograms per sample, was extracted from PBMCs with Trizol reagent. For every donor, flow cytometry on a PBMC aliquot measured the percentage of naive CD45RAhigh/CD27high T cells. This sequence was found in a woman aged 25 to 39 in good health. The sequencing input was blood. The chain joins TRBV7-2 to TRBJ2-7; 7 nucleotides in the junction match TRBD1. The nucleotides read TGTGCCAGCAGCTTCCGACAGGGATCTCACGAGCAGTACTTC. It translates as CASSFRQGSHEQYF. Reference TRBV7-2 and TRBJ2-7 genes cover what lies past the CDR3, so the full variable domain is GAGVSQSPSNKVTEKGKDVELRCDPISGHTALYWYRQSLGQGLEFLIYFQGNSAPDKSGLPSDRFSAERTGGSVSTLTIQRTQQEDSAVYLCASSFRQGSHEQYFGPGTRLTVT.